This T cell receptor beta chain was recorded in a study of regulatory T cells in long-lasting Graves disease (dated by TCRdb to the early 2020s). Study-level background: In the newly diagnosed Graves' disease group, patients had been taking antithyroid drugs for less than 3 months. Persistent Graves' disease patients were compared with newly diagnosed Graves' disease patients by peripheral blood TCR sequencing and RNA sequencing. The study took place in China and was registered as a clinical trial. A total of around 35 samples underwent TCR sequencing: around 13 from persistent and roughly 20 from newly diagnosed Graves' disease patients.

Receptor libraries were prepared by multiplex PCR. The instrument given in TCRdb is Illumina HiSeq 4000. CDR3 regions were amplified by Arm-PCR with iRepertoire HTBI primers to construct TCR beta libraries. Before sequencing, the PCR products underwent gel purification. The source study handled its data this way. Gene usage analysis of CDR3 amino acid clonotypes relied on the roughly 64 TRBV and more than twelve TRBJ segments identified across samples. Filtered high-quality paired reads were merged into contigs using COPE and FqMerger. BLAST was used to align contigs to IMGT TRBV, TRBD and TRBJ reference genes, and CDR3 was defined according to IMGT. Highly expanded clones were defined as clonotypes with a frequency above 0.1%. Shannon entropy served as the measure of repertoire diversity, while the Gini coefficient captured V-J evenness. Clonotypes shared by more than one individual were considered public. The public sequencing data were trimmed at Q25 with fastp and processed into clonotypes with MiXCR by TCRdb, which kept only in-frame beta chains. Each entry is one CDR3 protein sequence, shown with its most common DNA and genes. These V and J calls originate from TCRdb's pipeline instead of the authors' own analysis. The table for this sample lists 520,000 or so distinct CDR3 sequences; 12% of them were counted only once. The biggest ten clones account for 8% to 10% of the sample.

Per the publication, the time point label means: newly diagnosed GD, antithyroid drugs for less than 3 months. For both TCR sequencing and RNA sequencing, RNA was extracted from PBMCs using TRIzol. Graves' disease was diagnosed according to American Thyroid Association guidelines. Patients were recruited from an endocrinology department in Xi'an, China. Each patient gave approximately 9 milliliters of peripheral blood, collected in an EDTA anticoagulant tube. Ficoll Paque Plus density gradient separation was used to isolate PBMCs, and no additional T cell sorting was done. An Agilent 2100 Bioanalyzer and agarose gel were used to check RNA quality, while a NanoDrop 2000 measured RNA concentration. This clonotype was picked up many times. Its cognate antigen has yet to be identified. No per-base quality is available; no much larger clone lies one base away. Results the study describes overall, beyond this receptor: Preferential use of TRBV28, TRBJ1-2 and TRBJ2-5 was observed in persistent disease, whereas TRBV20-1 and TRBJ2-1 were favored in newly diagnosed disease. The small sample size was acknowledged by the authors as a limitation that may reduce accuracy. Sequencing and analysis were restricted to the TCR beta chain. A larger number of public clonotypes was shared among persistent patients (under 3,000) than among newly diagnosed patients (around 970). Lower TCR Shannon entropy and fewer highly expanded clones were observed in persistent Graves' disease patients than in newly diagnosed patients, which suggested clonal expansion. Because the primary lesion, thyroid tissue, could not be accessed, the study looked at peripheral blood alone.

Trimmed from V: 7 bases; trimmed from J: 2 bases; junction bases lacking a gene match: 27. In the germline V gene, CDR1 corresponds to SQVTM and CDR2 to ANQGSEA. The CDR3 numbers 23 residues from cysteine through phenylalanine. The only DNA kept is the CDR3, 69 bases in frame from the first base. The same data also went into a second study, on T cells in Graves' hyperthyroidism and ophthalmopathy. As the second study states: Stable Graves' hyperthyroidism was defined as the absence of progression to ophthalmopathy over 18 months of follow-up. Hyperthyroidism patients were newly diagnosed, had a disease duration of under 2 months, and were aged 18 to 65 years. Any patient with an uncontrolled infection, another autoimmune disease, pregnancy or lactation was excluded. Diagnoses were established on the basis of clinical symptoms, serum thyroxine and TRAb, thyroid ultrasound, and orbital computed tomography. The TCR CDR3 was subjected to a first round of RT-PCR using the HTBI primer set and the Qiagen OneStep RT-PCR kit. Most expanded thyroid clonotypes (frequency above 0.001) were also found in blood, which suggests that blood repertoires may mirror thyroid immune responses. Ophthalmopathy was separated from stable hyperthyroidism by a 13 V-J signature model, with approximately 86% sensitivity and roughly 84% specificity obtained in cross-validation and 80%/75% obtained in testing. In validation, the model predicted progression to ophthalmopathy with over 65% sensitivity and 72% to 85% specificity, a median of around six months before onset. To identify TCR V-J signatures that set the groups apart, the researchers used a discovery cohort of approximately 98 patients, made up of 40 to 45 with Graves' ophthalmopathy and about 55 with stable Graves' hyperthyroidism. Prospective prediction of ophthalmopathy was tested in an independent validation cohort consisting of 18 hyperthyroidism patients and 15 or so patients who later progressed to ophthalmopathy. The 95 to 100 discovery patients were randomly divided into training and test sets at a 7:3 ratio. The study also compared thyroid tissue and blood T-cell repertoires from roughly six Graves' hyperthyroidism patients. Following sampling, methimazole starting at 30 mg daily was given to hyperthyroidism patients, and high-dose intravenous methylprednisolone was given to ophthalmopathy patients. A second multiplex PCR round built the libraries, followed by size selection and purification. Sequencing of the libraries was done on an Illumina HiSeq2000 using paired-end 100 bp reads. SOAPnuke was used to process the raw data, removing reads that contained adapters or uncalled bases, had a mean Phred below 15, or lacked an exact match to the constant primer or identifier. COPE v1.2.5 was used to merge high-quality paired reads, and clonotypes were defined as unique nucleotide sequences. MiTCR v1.1 was used to align the clonotypes against IMGT TRBV, TRBD and TRBJ reference segments. The analysis was restricted to V-J combinations with a frequency above 0.0001, which together covered just over 99% of the repertoires. The TCS score was defined as the ratio of F50 (clonal expansion) to E x V (chaos), calculated using BLOSUM62-based TCRdist between CDR3 peptides within each V-J. Welch's t-statistics and random forest reduced 514 V-J features to 10 to 15, which were used in a naive Bayes classifier (R e1071). Sample size was not statistically predetermined, and investigators were not blinded to group allocation. TCR Vbeta CDR3 sequencing of fewer than 150 peripheral blood samples (under 45 ophthalmopathy, 75 hyperthyroidism and roughly 17 progressor patients) is reported in the paper.

The chain uses TRBV29-1 and TRBJ2-1, with TRBD2 identical over 15 junction bases. This sequence originates from a woman in her twenties or thirties with Graves disease. Donor details come from another sample of the same person, matched by shared clones. Sequencing used peripheral blood mononuclear cells (PBMCs), obtained at new diagnosis, from a patient treated with antithyroid drugs. The CDR3 sequence is CSAKDTGELRTSGRAWAYNEQFF. The sequenced DNA is TGCAGCGCAAAAGATACAGGGGAACTCAGGACTAGCGGGAGGGCCTGGGCCTACAATGAGCAGTTCTTC.